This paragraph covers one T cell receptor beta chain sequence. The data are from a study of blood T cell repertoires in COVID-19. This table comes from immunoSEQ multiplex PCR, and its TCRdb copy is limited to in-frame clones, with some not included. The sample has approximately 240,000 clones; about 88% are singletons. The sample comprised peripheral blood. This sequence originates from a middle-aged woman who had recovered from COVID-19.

CDR3: CASRLVGVYEQYF. The CDR3 nucleotides read TGTGCCAGCAGGCTCGTCGGGGTCTACGAGCAGTACTTC. This chain joins TRBV2 and TRBJ2-7; a weak D match, TRBD2 (5 bases). The germline CDR1 and CDR2 sequences are SNHLY and FYNNEI. The V and J ends lost 6 bases and 3 bases respectively, with 12 bases between them. The length of the CDR3 is 13 residues.